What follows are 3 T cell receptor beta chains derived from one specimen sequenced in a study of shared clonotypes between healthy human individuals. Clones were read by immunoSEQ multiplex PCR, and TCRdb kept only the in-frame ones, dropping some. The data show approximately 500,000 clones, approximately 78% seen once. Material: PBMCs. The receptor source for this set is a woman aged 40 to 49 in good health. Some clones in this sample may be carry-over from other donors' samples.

The chain's CDR3 is CASSPSGPSTDTQYF. The CDR3 bases are TGTGCCAGCTCACCGAGCGGGCCTAGCACAGATACGCAGTATTTT. The genes are TRBV18 and TRBJ2-3; tentative D call: TRBD2 (6 bases). In germline, CDR1 is KGHSH, CDR2 LQKENI. Trimming removed 3 bases at V and 0 bases at J, with 10 bases between. This CDR3 region has 15 residues.

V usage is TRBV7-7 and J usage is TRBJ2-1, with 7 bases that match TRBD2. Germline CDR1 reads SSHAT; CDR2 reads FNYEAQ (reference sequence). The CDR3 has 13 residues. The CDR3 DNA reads TGTGCTAGCTGGGGGGAGGGCCCTTCTGAGCAGTTCTTC. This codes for CASWGEGPSEQFF.

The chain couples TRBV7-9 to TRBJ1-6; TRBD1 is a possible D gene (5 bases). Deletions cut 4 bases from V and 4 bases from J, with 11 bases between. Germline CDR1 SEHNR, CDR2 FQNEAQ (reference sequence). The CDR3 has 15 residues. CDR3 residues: CASSYDRGYNSPLHF. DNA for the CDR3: TGTGCCAGCAGCTATGATAGGGGATATAATTCACCCCTCCACTTT.